A selection of T cell receptor beta chains follows, all from one sample in a study of shared clonotypes between healthy human individuals. The protocol was immunoSEQ multiplex PCR, while the TCRdb copy is restricted to in-frame clones and leaves out a portion. The sample lists about 1.5 million clones, around 97% occurring once. Sequencing was performed on naive CD4+ T cells sorted from blood. The receptors were gathered from a young man in good health. Each CDR3 is given without its conserved first and last residue. Fields, in order: CDR3 protein, D gene, J gene, clone size, V gene. The D gene is left open where the match is weak. Size tells how often a clone was seen (once, few, many) or the class of an expanded clone, and some rows leave it out.

ASSWSGTVNTGELF - TRBJ2-2 - TRBV6-5
AWSSGTRDTQY - TRBJ2-3 - TRBV30
ATSPSNTYTQY - TRBJ2-3 - TRBV6-6
ASSDPEGPTDTQY - TRBJ2-3 - TRBV18
ASSTGQGYEQY TRBD1 TRBJ2-7 - TRBV5-1
SAYRGADTQY - TRBJ2-3 once TRBV29-1
ASSVGGNPNEQF - TRBJ2-1 - TRBV9
ASSVGGYEQY - TRBJ2-7 - TRBV9
ASSLSSGNEKLF - TRBJ1-4 - TRBV7-6
ASSLRPNTGELF - TRBJ2-2 - TRBV7-2
ASSISLPTDTQY - TRBJ2-3 - TRBV19
RTPEAPGYT - TRBJ1-2 - TRBV20-1
ASTPLLAGSSTDTQY - TRBJ2-3 - TRBV10-2
ASSQEGQGIAKNIQY - TRBJ2-4 - TRBV4-3
ASSQVGQVITGELF TRBD1 TRBJ2-2 - TRBV4-2
ASSSILAGEGNEQF TRBD2 TRBJ2-1 - TRBV5-8
ATDHENTGELF - TRBJ2-2 few TRBV28
ASSLGQGTTYEQY TRBD1 TRBJ2-7 - TRBV7-6
ASSPSGLAGGIDEQF TRBD2 TRBJ2-1 - TRBV5-1
ASSSRTGEQPQH TRBD1 TRBJ1-5 - TRBV7-2
TISRPGGSEQY TRBD1 TRBJ2-7 - TRBV10-3
ASSVGGPGGDTQY - TRBJ2-3 - TRBV9